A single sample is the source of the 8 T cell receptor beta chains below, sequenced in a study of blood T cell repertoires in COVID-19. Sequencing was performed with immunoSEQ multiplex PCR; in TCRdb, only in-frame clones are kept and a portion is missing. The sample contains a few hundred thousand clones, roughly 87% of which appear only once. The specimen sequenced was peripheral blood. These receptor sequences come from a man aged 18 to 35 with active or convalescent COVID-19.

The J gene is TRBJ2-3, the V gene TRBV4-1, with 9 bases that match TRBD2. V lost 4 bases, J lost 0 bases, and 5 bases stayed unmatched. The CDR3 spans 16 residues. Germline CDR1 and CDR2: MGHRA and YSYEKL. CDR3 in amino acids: CASSRSLAGSTDTQYF. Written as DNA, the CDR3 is TGCGCCAGCAGCCGATCCCTAGCGGGAAGCACAGATACGCAGTATTTT.

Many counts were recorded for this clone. CDR3: CASSDGTGGTGELFF. The CDR3, as DNA: TGTGCCAGCAGTGACGGGACAGGGGGCACCGGGGAGCTGTTTTTT. The chain is built from TRBV6-4 and TRBJ2-2, with 11 bases lining up with TRBD1. In germline, CDR1 is MRHNA, CDR2 SNTAGT. CDR3 length: 15 residues. Trimming at V came to 2 bases and at J to 4 bases, leaving 0 bases not matched to a gene.

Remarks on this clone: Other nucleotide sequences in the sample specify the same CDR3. The CDR3 sequence: CASRQGNQPQHF. DNA for the CDR3: TGTGCCAGCAGGCAGGGCAATCAGCCCCAGCATTTT. This chain links TRBV27 with TRBJ1-5, with D unclear. The ends were cut back, 6 bases at V and 2 bases at J, with 5 bases in the middle. The CDR3 extends over 12 amino acids. Germline-derived CDR1 and CDR2 are MNHEY and SMNVEV (reference sequence).

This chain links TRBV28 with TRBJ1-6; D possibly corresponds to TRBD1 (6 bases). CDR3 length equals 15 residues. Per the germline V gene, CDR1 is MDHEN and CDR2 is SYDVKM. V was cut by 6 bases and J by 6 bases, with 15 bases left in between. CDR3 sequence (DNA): TGTGCCAGCAGACGAACTCCGGACAGTAATTCACCCCTCCACTTT. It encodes CASRRTPDSNSPLHF. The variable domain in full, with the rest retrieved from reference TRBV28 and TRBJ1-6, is DVKVTQSSRYLVKRTGEKVFLECVQDMDHENMFWYRQDPGLGLRLIYFSYDVKMKEKGDIPEGYSVSREKKERFSLILESASTNQTSMYLCASRRTPDSNSPLHFGNGTRLTVT.

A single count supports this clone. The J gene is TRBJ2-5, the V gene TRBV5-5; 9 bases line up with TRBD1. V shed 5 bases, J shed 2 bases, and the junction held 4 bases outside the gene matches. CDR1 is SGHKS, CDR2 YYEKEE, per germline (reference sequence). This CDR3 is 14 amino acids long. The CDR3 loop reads CASRTDRGQETQYF. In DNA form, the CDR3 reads TGTGCCAGCAGGACGGACAGGGGACAAGAGACCCAGTACTTC.

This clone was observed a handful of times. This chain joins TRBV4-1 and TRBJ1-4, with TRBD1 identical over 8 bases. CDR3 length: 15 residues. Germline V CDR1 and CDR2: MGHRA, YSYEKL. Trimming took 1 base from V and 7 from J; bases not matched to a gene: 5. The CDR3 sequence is CASSQGTGFGEKLFF. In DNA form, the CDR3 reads TGCGCCAGCAGCCAAGGGACAGGGTTTGGTGAAAAACTGTTTTTT.

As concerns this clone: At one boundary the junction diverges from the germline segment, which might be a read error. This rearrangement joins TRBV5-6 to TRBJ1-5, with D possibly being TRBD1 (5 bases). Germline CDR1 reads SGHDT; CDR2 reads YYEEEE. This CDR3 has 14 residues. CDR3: CARSLGGGNQPQHF. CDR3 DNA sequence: TGTGCCCGCAGCTTGGGGGGGGGAAATCAGCCCCAGCATTTT. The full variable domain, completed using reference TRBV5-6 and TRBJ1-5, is DAGVTQSPTHLIKTRGQQVTLRCSPKSGHDTVSWYQQALGQGPQFIFQYYEEEERQRGNFPDRFSGHQFPNYSSELNVNALLLGDSALYLCARSLGGGNQPQHFGDGTRLSIL.

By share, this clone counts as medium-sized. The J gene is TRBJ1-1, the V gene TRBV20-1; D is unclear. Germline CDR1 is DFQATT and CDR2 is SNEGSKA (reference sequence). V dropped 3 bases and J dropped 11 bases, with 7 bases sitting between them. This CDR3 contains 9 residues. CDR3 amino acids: CSASKSAFF. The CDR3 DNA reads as TGCAGTGCTAGCAAGAGTGCTTTCTTT.